This entry describes one TCR beta chain. In germline, CDR1 is MNHEY, CDR2 SVGAGI. The V and J ends lost 6 bases and 5 bases respectively, with 10 bases between them. The CDR3 length is 13 residues. The data were obtained in a study of blood T cell repertoires in COVID-19. About the research overall: From the United States, Italy and Spain came samples of acute and convalescent COVID-19. Sources were T cells, B-cell-depleted T cells, or PBMCs; the material itself was cDNA or gDNA.

Original processing notes: Reference gene primer amplification yielded estimated nucleated cell counts. The data were produced by immunoSEQ multiplex PCR, yet TCRdb's version contains in-frame clones alone and is incomplete. V, J and clone size are taken as reported in that table, and D and trimming were inferred from the DNA itself. The sample yields roughly 340,000 clones, under 95% seen once. J is TRBJ2-2 and V is TRBV6-5, with TRBD2 as a possible D gene (6 bases). The sample comprised peripheral blood. The TCR sequence derives from a woman aged 18-29 years who had recovered from COVID-19. The CDR3, as DNA: TGTGCCAGCAGGAAGAGCGGGACCGGGGAGCTGTTTTTT. Translated, it gives CASRKSGTGELFF.